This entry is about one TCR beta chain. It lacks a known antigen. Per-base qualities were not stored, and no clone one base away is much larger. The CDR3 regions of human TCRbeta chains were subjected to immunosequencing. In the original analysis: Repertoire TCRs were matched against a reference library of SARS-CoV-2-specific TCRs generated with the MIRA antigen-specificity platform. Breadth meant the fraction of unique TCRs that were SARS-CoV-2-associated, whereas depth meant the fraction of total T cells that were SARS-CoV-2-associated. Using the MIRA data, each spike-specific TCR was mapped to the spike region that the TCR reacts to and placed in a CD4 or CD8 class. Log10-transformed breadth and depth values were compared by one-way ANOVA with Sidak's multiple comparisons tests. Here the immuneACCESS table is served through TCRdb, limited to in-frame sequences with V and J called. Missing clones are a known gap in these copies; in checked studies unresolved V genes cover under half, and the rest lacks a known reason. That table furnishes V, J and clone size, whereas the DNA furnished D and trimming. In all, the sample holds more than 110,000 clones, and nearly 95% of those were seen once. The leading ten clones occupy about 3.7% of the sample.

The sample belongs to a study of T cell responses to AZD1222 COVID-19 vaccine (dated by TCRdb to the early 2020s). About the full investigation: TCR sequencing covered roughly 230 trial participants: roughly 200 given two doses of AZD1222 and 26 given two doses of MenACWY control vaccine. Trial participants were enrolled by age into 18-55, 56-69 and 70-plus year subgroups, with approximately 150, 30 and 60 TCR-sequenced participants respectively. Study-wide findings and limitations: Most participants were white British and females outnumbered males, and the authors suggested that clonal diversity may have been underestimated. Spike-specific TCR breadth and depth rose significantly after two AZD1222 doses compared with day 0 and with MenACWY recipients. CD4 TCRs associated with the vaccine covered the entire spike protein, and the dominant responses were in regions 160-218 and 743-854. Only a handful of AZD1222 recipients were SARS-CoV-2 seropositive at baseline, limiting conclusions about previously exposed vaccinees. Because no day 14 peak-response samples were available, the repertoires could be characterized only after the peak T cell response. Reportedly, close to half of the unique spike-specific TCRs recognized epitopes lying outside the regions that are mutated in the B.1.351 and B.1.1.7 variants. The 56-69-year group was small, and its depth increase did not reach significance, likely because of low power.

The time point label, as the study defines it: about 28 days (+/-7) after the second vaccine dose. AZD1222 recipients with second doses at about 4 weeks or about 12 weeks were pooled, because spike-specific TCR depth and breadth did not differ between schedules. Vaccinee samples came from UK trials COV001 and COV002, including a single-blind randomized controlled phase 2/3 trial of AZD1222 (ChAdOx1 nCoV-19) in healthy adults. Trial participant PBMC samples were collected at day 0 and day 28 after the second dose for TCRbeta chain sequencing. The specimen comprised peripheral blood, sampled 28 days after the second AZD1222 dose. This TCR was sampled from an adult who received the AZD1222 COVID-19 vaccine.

The CDR3 protein is CTSSRGQGVCTEAFF. DNA sequence: TGCACCAGCAGCCGAGGACAGGGAGTATGCACTGAAGCTTTCTTT. The receptor chain draws on TRBV1 and TRBJ1-1; TRBD1 is the table's D call and was not checked against the DNA. TRBV1 is assigned pseudogene status. From the cysteine through the phenylalanine, the CDR3 covers 15 amino acids. Of all the DNA, just the CDR3 is kept, 45 bases in frame from base 1.